A single sample is the source of the 13 T cell receptor beta chains below, sequenced in a study of T-cell reconstitution after alpha-beta-depleted transplantation in children. Unique molecular identifiers were incorporated during preparation of the TCRbeta library. TCRdb called the PCR reads again in MiXCR, with one record for every CDR3 protein. The repertoire holds roughly 610,000 distinct CDR3 sequences, with approximately 10% as singletons. Source: PBMCs from the stem cell graft donor, taken from the stem cell graft. These receptors all come from a human donor who donated a stem cell graft to a child with acute myeloid leukemia.

This clonotype has only a few counts. Mismatch with germline at one junction end may stem from a read error. This sequence joins TRBV29-1 and TRBJ2-7; 7 positions match TRBD1. Germline CDR1 reads SQVTM; CDR2 reads ANQGSEA. The CDR3 extends over 13 amino acids. The CDR3 reads CSVEGQATYEQYF. For the CDR3, the DNA is TGCAGCGTGGAAGGACAGGCTACCTACGAGCAGTACTTC.

This clonotype was seen a handful of times. The J gene is TRBJ1-5, the V gene TRBV6-1; D unclear. Germline V gives CDR1 MNHNS, CDR2 SASEGT. The V end lost 8 bases, the J end lost 0 bases, and 11 bases lay between the germline ends. The CDR3 is 14 residues long. The CDR3 loop is CASRGIGSNQPQHF. CDR3 in DNA: TGTGCCAGCCGAGGCATTGGTAGCAATCAGCCCCAGCATTTT.

The chain has TRBV20-1 and TRBJ2-7; TRBD2 is a possible D gene (6 bases). Germline V gene data show CDR1 as DFQATT and CDR2 as SNEGSKA (reference sequence). The CDR3 extends over 10 amino acids. V was clipped by 5 bases and J by 4 bases, with 6 bases between them. The CDR3 DNA follows: TGCAGTGCTGGGAGGTACGAGCAGTACTTC. Its translation: CSAGRYEQYF.

This clonotype was detected many times. The genes are TRBV12-3 or TRBV12-4 and TRBJ2-7, with TRBD2 as a possible D gene (5 bases). The CDR3 sequence is 12 residues long. V shed 8 bases and J shed 7 bases, with 15 bases lying between them. CDR3 in amino acids: CASGKEAREQYF. CDR3 bases: TGTGCCAGCGGGAAGGAGGCGCGGGAGCAGTACTTC.

This clonotype has only a few counts. The V gene is TRBV12-3 or TRBV12-4, the J gene TRBJ2-2, with D unresolved. This CDR3 region has 13 residues. V dropped 0 bases and J dropped 7 bases, with 6 bases sitting between them. Written as DNA, the CDR3 is TGTGCCAGCAGTTTAGCCCAACTCGGGGAGCTGTTTTTT. Protein: CASSLAQLGELFF.

CDR3 in DNA: TGTGCCAGCACCGCAGGGTATCGCAATGAGCAGTTCTTC. This codes for CASTAGYRNEQFF. V gene TRBV6-1 combines with J gene TRBJ2-1, with D possibly TRBD1 on 5 matching bases. Germline CDR1 and CDR2: MNHNS and SASEGT. This CDR3 has 13 residues. V lost 7 bases to trimming and J lost 6 bases, with 13 bases between them.

The chain carries TRBV3-1 and TRBJ1-2; 10 bases align to TRBD1. Losses at the gene ends were 3 bases for V and 6 bases for J; bases not matched to a gene: 4. Per the germline V gene, CDR1 is LGHDT and CDR2 is YNNKEL (reference sequence). There are 14 residues in the CDR3. CDR3 DNA sequence: TGTGCCAGCAGCCATGGACAGGGGGATAATGGCTACACCTTC. It codes for CASSHGQGDNGYTF.

This sequence joins TRBV7-9 and TRBJ1-6; D remains unclear. V was trimmed by 2 bases and J by 14 bases, leaving 13 bases between them. Germline V gives CDR1 SEHNR, CDR2 FQNEAQ (reference sequence). The CDR3 totals 13 residues. Written as DNA, the CDR3 is TGTGCCAGCAGCTTAATTGGTATCAAGGCCCTCCACTTT. Amino acids: CASSLIGIKALHF.

A few counts support this clonotype. The chain joins TRBV5-1 to TRBJ1-1, with no clear D. This CDR3 spans 14 amino acids. Trimming removed 0 bases from V and 3 bases from J, with 9 bases in between. Germline CDR1 reads SGHRS; CDR2 reads YFSETQ. CDR3 DNA: TGCGCCAGCAGCTTGGTGTCAGCCGACACTGAAGCTTTCTTT. This encodes CASSLVSADTEAFF. Variable domain in full (rest from reference TRBV5-1 and TRBJ1-1): KAGVTQTPRYLIKTRGQQVTLSCSPISGHRSVSWYQQTPGQGLQFLFEYFSETQRNKGNFPGRFSGRQFSNSRSEMNVSTLELGDSALYLCASSLVSADTEAFFGQGTRLTVV.

The V and J genes are TRBV2 and TRBJ2-2; the D is unclear. The V end lost 2 bases, the J end lost 0 bases, and 7 bases lay between the germline ends. Germline-derived CDR1 and CDR2 are SNHLY and FYNNEI. This CDR3 is 15 amino acids long. For the CDR3, the DNA is TGTGCCAGCAGTGAAATGGTTACGAACACCGGGGAGCTGTTTTTT. Translating gives CASSEMVTNTGELFF.

There are a few counts of this clonotype. The chain is built from TRBV29-1 and TRBJ2-1, with D tentatively TRBD1 (6 bases). V shed 3 bases and J shed 0 bases, with 15 bases lying between them. CDR3 length: 16 amino acids. From germline, CDR1 is SQVTM and CDR2 ANQGSEA. The CDR3 DNA reads as TGCAGCGTTGAGCAACCAGGGGCCCTCTCCTACAATGAGCAGTTCTTC. Residues: CSVEQPGALSYNEQFF.

The chain has TRBV27 and TRBJ2-1; 7 nucleotides match TRBD2. The CDR3 is made up of 14 amino acids. The V gene's germline CDR1 is MNHEY and CDR2 SMNVEV (reference sequence). Unmatched junction bases numbered 5, after V lost 1 base and J lost 8 bases. The DNA of the CDR3 is TGTGCCAGCAGTTTATTTCGGGGGGAGGATGAGCAGTTCTTC. Its translation is CASSLFRGEDEQFF.

This clonotype occurred many times. The genes are TRBV30 and TRBJ2-1; D may be TRBD2 (6 bases). Germline V gives CDR1 GTSNPN, CDR2 SVGIG (reference sequence). V dropped 0 bases and J dropped 7 bases, with 10 bases sitting between them. The CDR3 is 13 residues long. Here the CDR3 DNA reads TGTGCCTGGAGTGTAGGACTAACTAATGAGCAGTTCTTC. This codes for CAWSVGLTNEQFF.